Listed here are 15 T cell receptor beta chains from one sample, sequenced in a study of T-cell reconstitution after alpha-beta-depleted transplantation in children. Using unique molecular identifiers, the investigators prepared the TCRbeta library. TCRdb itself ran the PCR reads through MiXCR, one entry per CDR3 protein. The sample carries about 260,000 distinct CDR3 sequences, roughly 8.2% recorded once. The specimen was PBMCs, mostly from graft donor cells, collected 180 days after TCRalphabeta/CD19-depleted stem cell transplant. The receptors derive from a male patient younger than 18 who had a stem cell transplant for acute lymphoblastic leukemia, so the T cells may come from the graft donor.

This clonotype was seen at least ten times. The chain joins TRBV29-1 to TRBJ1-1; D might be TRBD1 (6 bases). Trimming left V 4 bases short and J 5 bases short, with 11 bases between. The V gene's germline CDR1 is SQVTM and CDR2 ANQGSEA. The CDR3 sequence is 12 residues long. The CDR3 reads CSVAGALTEAFF. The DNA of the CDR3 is TGCAGCGTTGCGGGGGCATTAACTGAAGCTTTCTTT.

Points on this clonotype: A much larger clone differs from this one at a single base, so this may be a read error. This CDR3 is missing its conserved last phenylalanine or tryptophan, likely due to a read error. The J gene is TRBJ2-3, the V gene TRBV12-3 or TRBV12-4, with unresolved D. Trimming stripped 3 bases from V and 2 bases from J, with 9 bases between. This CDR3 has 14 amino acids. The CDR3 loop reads CASSLRSFTDTQYS. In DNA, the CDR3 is TGTGCCAGCAGTTTGAGGTCCTTCACAGATACGCAGTATTCT.

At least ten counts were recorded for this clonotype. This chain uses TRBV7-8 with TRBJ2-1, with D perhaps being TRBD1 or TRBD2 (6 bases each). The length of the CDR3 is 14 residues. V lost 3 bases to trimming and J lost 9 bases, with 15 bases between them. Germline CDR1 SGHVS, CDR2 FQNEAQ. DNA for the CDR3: TGTGCCAGCAGCTTGTCTCCCAGGGGAGGTGAGCAGTTCTTC. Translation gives CASSLSPRGGEQFF.

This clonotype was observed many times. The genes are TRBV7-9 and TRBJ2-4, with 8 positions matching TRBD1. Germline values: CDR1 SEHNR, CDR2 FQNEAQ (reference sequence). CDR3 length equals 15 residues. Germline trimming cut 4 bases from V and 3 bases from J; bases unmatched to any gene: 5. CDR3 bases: TGTGCCAGCAGCTCGGACAGGGAAGGCAAAAACATTCAGTACTTC. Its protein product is CASSSDREGKNIQYF.

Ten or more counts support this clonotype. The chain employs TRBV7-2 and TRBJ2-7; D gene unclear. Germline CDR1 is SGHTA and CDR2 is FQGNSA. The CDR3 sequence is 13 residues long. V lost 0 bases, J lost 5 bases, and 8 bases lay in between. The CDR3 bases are TGTGCCAGCAGCTTAGCCTCTGGGAACGAGCAGTACTTC. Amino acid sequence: CASSLASGNEQYF.

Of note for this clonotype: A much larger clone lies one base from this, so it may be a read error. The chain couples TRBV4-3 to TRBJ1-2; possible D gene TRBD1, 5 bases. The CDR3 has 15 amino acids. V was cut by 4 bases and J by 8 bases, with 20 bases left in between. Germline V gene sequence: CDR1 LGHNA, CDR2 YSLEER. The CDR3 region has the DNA TGCGCCAGCAGCCCCAAAAGGGGAGCAGGGAGCGGCTACACCTTC. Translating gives CASSPKRGAGSGYTF.

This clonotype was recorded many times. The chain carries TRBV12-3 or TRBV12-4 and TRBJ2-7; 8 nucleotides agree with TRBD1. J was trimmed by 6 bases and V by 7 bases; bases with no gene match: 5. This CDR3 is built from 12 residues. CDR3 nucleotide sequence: TGTGCCAGCACGGACAGGGTTAGCGAGCAGTACTTC. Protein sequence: CASTDRVSEQYF.

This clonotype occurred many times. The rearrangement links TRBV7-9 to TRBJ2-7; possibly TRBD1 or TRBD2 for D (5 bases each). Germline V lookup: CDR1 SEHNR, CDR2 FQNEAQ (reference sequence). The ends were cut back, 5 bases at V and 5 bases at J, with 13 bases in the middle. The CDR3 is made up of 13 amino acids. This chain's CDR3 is CASSQPLGDEQYF. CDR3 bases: TGTGCCAGCAGCCAGCCGTTGGGGGACGAGCAGTACTTC.

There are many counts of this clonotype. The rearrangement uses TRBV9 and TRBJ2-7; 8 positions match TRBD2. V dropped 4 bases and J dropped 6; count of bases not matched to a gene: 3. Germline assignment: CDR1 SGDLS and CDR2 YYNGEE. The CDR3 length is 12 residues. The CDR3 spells CASSLRGGEQYF. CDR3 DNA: TGTGCCAGCAGCCTCCGGGGGGGCGAGCAGTACTTC.

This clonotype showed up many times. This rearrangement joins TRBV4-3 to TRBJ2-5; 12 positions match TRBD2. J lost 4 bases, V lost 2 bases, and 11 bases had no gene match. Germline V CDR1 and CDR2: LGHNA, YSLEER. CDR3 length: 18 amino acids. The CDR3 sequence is CASSQPRGPSGGGETQYF. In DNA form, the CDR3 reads TGCGCCAGCAGCCAACCGAGGGGCCCTAGCGGGGGGGGAGAGACCCAGTACTTC.

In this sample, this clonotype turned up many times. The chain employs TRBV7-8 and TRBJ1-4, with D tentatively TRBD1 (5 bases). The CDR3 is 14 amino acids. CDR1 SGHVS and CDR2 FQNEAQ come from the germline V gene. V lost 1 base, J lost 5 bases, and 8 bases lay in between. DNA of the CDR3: TGTGCCAGCAGCTTAGACAGGACCAATGAAAAACTGTTTTTT. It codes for CASSLDRTNEKLFF.

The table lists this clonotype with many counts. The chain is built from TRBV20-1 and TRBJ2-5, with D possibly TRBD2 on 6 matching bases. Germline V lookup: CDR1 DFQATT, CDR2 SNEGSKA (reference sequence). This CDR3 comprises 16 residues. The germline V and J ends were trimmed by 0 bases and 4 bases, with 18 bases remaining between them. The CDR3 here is CSARDPLRAGLETQYF. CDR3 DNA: TGCAGTGCTAGAGATCCCTTAAGAGCGGGTTTAGAGACCCAGTACTTC.

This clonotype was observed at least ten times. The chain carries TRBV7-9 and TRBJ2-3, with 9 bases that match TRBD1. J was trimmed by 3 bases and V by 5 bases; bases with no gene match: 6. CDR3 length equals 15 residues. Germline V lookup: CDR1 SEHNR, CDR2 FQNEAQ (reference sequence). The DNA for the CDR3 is TGTGCCAGCAGCCTGGGACAGGGTAAAACAGATACGCAGTATTTT. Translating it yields CASSLGQGKTDTQYF. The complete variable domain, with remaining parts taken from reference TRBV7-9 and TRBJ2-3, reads DTGVSQNPRHKITKRGQNVTFRCDPISEHNRLYWYRQTLGQGPEFLTYFQNEAQLEKSRLLSDRFSAERPKGSFSTLEIQRTEQGDSAMYLCASSLGQGKTDTQYFGPGTRLTVL.

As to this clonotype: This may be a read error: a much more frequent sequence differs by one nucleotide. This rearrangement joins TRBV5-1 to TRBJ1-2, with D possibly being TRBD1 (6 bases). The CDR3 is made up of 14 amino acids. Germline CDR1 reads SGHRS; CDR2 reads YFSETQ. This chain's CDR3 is CASGFGGADYGYTF. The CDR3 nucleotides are TGCGCCAGCGGCTTCGGGGGCGCAGACTATGGCTACACCTTC.

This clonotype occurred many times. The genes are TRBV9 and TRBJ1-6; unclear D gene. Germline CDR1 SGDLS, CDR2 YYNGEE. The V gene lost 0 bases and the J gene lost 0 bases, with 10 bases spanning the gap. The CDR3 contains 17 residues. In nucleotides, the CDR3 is TGTGCCAGCAGCGTAGGTGGCGGGAGCTCCTATAATTCACCCCTCCACTTT. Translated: CASSVGGGSSYNSPLHF.